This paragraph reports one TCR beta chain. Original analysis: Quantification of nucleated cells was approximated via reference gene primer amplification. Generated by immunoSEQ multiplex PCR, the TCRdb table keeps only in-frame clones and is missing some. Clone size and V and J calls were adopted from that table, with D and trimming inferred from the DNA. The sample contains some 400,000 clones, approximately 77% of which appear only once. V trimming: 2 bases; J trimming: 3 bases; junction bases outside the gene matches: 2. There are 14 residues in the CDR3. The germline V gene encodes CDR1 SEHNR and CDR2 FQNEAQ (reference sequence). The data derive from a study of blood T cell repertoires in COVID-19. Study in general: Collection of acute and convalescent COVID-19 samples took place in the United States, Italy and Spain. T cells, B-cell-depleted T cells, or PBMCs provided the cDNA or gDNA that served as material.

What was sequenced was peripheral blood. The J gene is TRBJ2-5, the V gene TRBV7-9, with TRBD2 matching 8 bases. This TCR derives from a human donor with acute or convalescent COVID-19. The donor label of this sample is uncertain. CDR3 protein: CASSLYGGEETQYF. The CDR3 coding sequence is TGTGCCAGCAGCTTATACGGGGGGGAAGAGACCCAGTACTTC. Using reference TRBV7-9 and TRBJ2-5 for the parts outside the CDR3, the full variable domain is DTGVSQNPRHKITKRGQNVTFRCDPISEHNRLYWYRQTLGQGPEFLTYFQNEAQLEKSRLLSDRFSAERPKGSFSTLEIQRTEQGDSAMYLCASSLYGGEETQYFGPGTRLLVL.